This T cell receptor beta chain originates from a study of T cells after yellow fever vaccination. The CDR3 contains 13 residues. Germline loops: CDR1 SQVTM, CDR2 ANQGSEA. Between the trimmed V and J ends, which lost 1 base and 5 bases, there was a span of 9 bases. TCRdb redid the calling of the 5' RACE reads with MiXCR, one entry per CDR3 protein. Here the sample spans roughly 310,000 distinct CDR3 sequences, 8.5% to 10% being singletons. Study findings and constraints: Among primary-vaccination clones, most reappeared after the booster, at 95% to 96% for CD4 and about 90% for CD8.

The sample holds many counts of this clonotype. Its target is unknown. The chain couples TRBV29-1 to TRBJ2-1; D not certain. This receptor was obtained from a man aged 18-30 years who received the YFV17D yellow fever vaccine. Sequenced here: PBMCs, sampled on the day of the first yellow fever vaccination. Here the CDR3 reads CSVEGPWNNEQFF. CDR3 bases: TGCAGCGTTGAAGGACCTTGGAACAATGAGCAGTTCTTC.